The 24 T cell receptor beta chains below come from one sample, sequenced in a study of OX40 agonist ivuxolimab in advanced cancers. The assay was immunoSEQ multiplex PCR, and TCRdb's table has in-frame clones only and misses some. The data contain about 67,000 clones, around 87% of them seen just once; the ten biggest clones take up 4% to 5%. The starting material was CD4+ or CD8+ T cells sorted from blood, obtained in a trial of the OX40 agonist ivuxolimab. These receptors all come from an adult with an advanced solid tumor such as melanoma, head and neck, liver or kidney cancer.

In this sample, this clone turned up once. The chain employs TRBV6-1 and TRBJ1-2, with D unresolved. Germline assignment: CDR1 MNHNS and CDR2 SASEGT. This CDR3 has 16 residues. Trimming shortened V by 2 bases and J by 4 bases, and 17 bases separated the two germline ends. The CDR3 is CASSEYRSSSGYGYTF. The CDR3 region has the DNA TGTGCCAGCAGTGAATATCGGAGCTCCTCGGGCTATGGCTACACCTTC.

The chain couples TRBV7-2 to TRBJ1-2; no reliable D call. The germline V gene has CDR1 SGHTA and CDR2 FQGNSA. The CDR3 length is 15 residues. V was clipped by 7 bases and J by 8 bases, with 23 bases between them. The CDR3 DNA reads as TGTGCCAGCATAGGCCCCGGGATCGCGCTAGGAGGCTACACCTTC. The encoded protein is CASIGPGIALGGYTF.

As regards this clone: The junction differs from germline at one of its ends, possibly a read error. This chain connects TRBV7-8 to TRBJ1-2; D uncertain. Germline loops: CDR1 SGHVS, CDR2 FQNEAQ. The CDR3 spans 13 residues. CDR3 coding DNA: TGTGCCAGCAGTTTAGGACCCGGAGGCGGCTACACCTTC. Protein: CASSLGPGGGYTF.

This chain joins TRBV6-1 and TRBJ1-2; 12 positions agree with TRBD1. This CDR3 comprises 13 residues. Germline V gene data show CDR1 as MNHNS and CDR2 as SASEGT. Trimming took 6 bases from V and 8 from J; bases not matched to a gene: 4. CDR3 in DNA: TGTGCCAGCAGGGGACAGGGGGCGCGAGGCTACACCTTC. Translated: CASRGQGARGYTF.

The chain joins TRBV7-3 to TRBJ1-2; 10 nucleotides agree with TRBD1. The CDR3 runs 16 residues. The V gene's germline CDR1 is SGHTA and CDR2 FQGTGA. The junction had 8 bases not matched to a gene; V was cut back by 1 base and J by 6 bases. CDR3 in amino acids: CASSLRFWDRGNGYTF. CDR3 nucleotide sequence: TGTGCCAGCAGCTTAAGGTTTTGGGACAGGGGAAATGGCTACACCTTC. The full variable domain, rest sourced from reference TRBV7-3 and TRBJ1-2, is GAGVSQTPSNKVTEKGKYVELRCDPISGHTALYWYRQSLGQGPEFLIYFQGTGAADDSGLPNDRFFAVRPEGSVSTLKIQRTERGDSAVYLCASSLRFWDRGNGYTFGSGTRLTVV.

The genes are TRBV27 and TRBJ2-7; TRBD1 aligns across 8 bases. After removal of 4 bases from V and 2 bases from J, the junction contained 16 bases not matched to a gene. Germline V gene lookup returns CDR1 MNHEY and CDR2 SMNVEV (reference sequence). The CDR3 is made up of 18 amino acids. The CDR3 loop is CASSSKRGGQGNPYEQYF. The CDR3 DNA sequence: TGTGCCAGCAGTTCCAAAAGGGGCGGACAGGGAAACCCCTACGAGCAGTACTTC.

The chain combines TRBV27 with TRBJ2-7; D might be TRBD2 (6 bases). The CDR3 loop spans 14 amino acids. Looked up from germline, CDR1 is MNHEY and CDR2 is SMNVEV (reference sequence). Trimming left V 6 bases short and J 1 base short, with 13 bases between. The CDR3 DNA follows: TGTGCCAGCAGACCCGGGAGCCCTTCCTACGAGCAGTACTTC. It yields the protein CASRPGSPSYEQYF.

This clone was detected only a few times. The rearrangement joins TRBV5-4 to TRBJ2-3, with 16 bases matching TRBD2. The trim removed 5 bases at V and 8 bases at J, leaving 11 bases unmatched. Germline CDR1 reads SGHNT; CDR2 reads YYREEE (reference sequence). The length of the CDR3 is 17 residues. In DNA, the CDR3 is TGTGCCAGCAGACCGGGACTAGCGGGGGGGAACGGCGGTACGCAGTATTTT. Its protein is CASRPGLAGGNGGTQYF.

V is TRBV30 and J is TRBJ2-3, with 7 positions matching TRBD2. The ends lost 5 bases at V and 1 base at J; junction bases unmatched: 3. The CDR3 loop spans 13 amino acids. Germline CDR1 is GTSNPN and CDR2 is SVGIG (reference sequence). The CDR3 DNA is TGTGCCTGGGCTAGCGGCGGCACAGATACGCAGTATTTT. Amino acid sequence: CAWASGGTDTQYF.

The V gene is TRBV28, the J gene TRBJ2-7, with 9 positions matching TRBD1. Germline V lookup: CDR1 MDHEN, CDR2 SYDVKM. Trimming took 4 bases from V and 2 from J; bases not matched to a gene: 9. There are 16 residues in the CDR3. CDR3 DNA: TGTGCCAGCAGTTCCGGGACAGGGAACGGACCCTACGAGCAGTACTTC. Its translation: CASSSGTGNGPYEQYF.

V usage is TRBV6-1 and J usage is TRBJ2-4, with D tentatively TRBD1 or TRBD2 (5 bases each). V was shortened by 0 bases and J by 1 base, with 16 bases between the two germline ends. Germline V lookup: CDR1 MNHNS, CDR2 SASEGT. This CDR3 has 18 residues. CDR3 nucleotides: TGTGCCAGCAGTGAAGCCAAACTAGGGGCCCCTGCCAAAAACATTCAGTACTTC. It codes for CASSEAKLGAPAKNIQYF.

The chain is built from TRBV9 and TRBJ1-4; D is uncertain. Germline values: CDR1 SGDLS, CDR2 YYNGEE. CDR3 length equals 15 residues. V gave up 0 bases and J gave up 5 bases, with 11 bases separating them. The CDR3 DNA sequence: TGTGCCAGCAGCGTAGATGTGGGGTCGAATGAAAAACTGTTTTTT. Residues: CASSVDVGSNEKLFF.

The rearrangement joins TRBV5-4 to TRBJ2-5, with a possible D match to TRBD2 (5 bases). Trimming left V 4 bases short and J 5 bases short, with 21 bases between. The CDR3 is 16 residues long. Germline-derived CDR1 and CDR2 are SGHNT and YYREEE (reference sequence). CDR3: CASSPDLGVSGETQYF. The CDR3 DNA reads as TGTGCCAGCAGCCCCGACCTCGGGGTAAGTGGTGAGACCCAGTACTTC.

J is TRBJ1-4 and V is TRBV19; D is unclear. Germline V CDR1 and CDR2: LNHDA, SQIVND (reference sequence). Trimming removed 6 bases at V and 8 bases at J, with 16 bases between. The CDR3 is made up of 14 amino acids. In DNA, the CDR3 is TGTGCCAGTAGCGAGGCGCTTATGGGAGAAAAACTGTTTTTT. Its translation is CASSEALMGEKLFF.

The chain employs TRBV11-3 and TRBJ2-7; the D gene is possibly TRBD2 (6 bases). The V gene's germline CDR1 is SGHNT and CDR2 YENEEA. This CDR3 is built from 14 residues. Deletions cut 5 bases from V and 2 bases from J, with 13 bases between. In DNA, the CDR3 is TGTGCCAGCAGCCCGGGAGCCGGAGCCTACGAGCAGTACTTC. It specifies CASSPGAGAYEQYF.

The chain has TRBV10-1 and TRBJ2-2; either TRBD1 or TRBD2 may supply D (5 bases each). CDR3 length: 14 amino acids. V was clipped by 2 bases and J by 10 bases, with 14 bases between them. The germline CDR1 and CDR2 sequences are WNHNN and SYGVQD (reference sequence). The CDR3 DNA follows: TGCGCCAGCAGTGAGGGGACCTCAAAGGAGGAGCTGTTTTTT. Encoded protein: CASSEGTSKEELFF.

This chain links TRBV29-1 with TRBJ1-4; D uncertain. This CDR3 contains 12 residues. With 6 bases removed from V and 5 bases from J, the gap between germline ends came to 10 bases. Germline CDR1 and CDR2: SQVTM and ANQGSEA. The CDR3 is CSVGMANEKLFF. CDR3 DNA: TGCAGCGTGGGAATGGCAAATGAAAAACTGTTTTTT.

The count of this clone is one. This chain uses TRBV19 with TRBJ2-6; D remains ambiguous. This CDR3 contains 14 residues. Germline CDR1 reads LNHDA; CDR2 reads SQIVND (reference sequence). The V end lost 11 bases, the J end lost 0 bases, and 11 bases lay between the germline ends. For the CDR3, the DNA is TGTGCCTGCTTGAGCGTCTCTGGGGCCAACGTCCTGACTTTC. Protein sequence: CACLSVSGANVLTF.

This clone was counted once. The chain combines TRBV28 with TRBJ2-1; 11 positions match TRBD2. The CDR3 runs 14 residues. With V trimmed by 8 bases and J by 5 bases, 5 bases remained unmatched. CDR1 is MDHEN, CDR2 SYDVKM, per germline. Here the CDR3 reads CASVPSGGNNEQFF. CDR3 coding DNA: TGTGCCAGCGTCCCTAGCGGGGGGAACAATGAGCAGTTCTTC.

This chain joins TRBV5-5 and TRBJ2-1; 11 bases agree with TRBD1. This CDR3 comprises 15 residues. Unmatched junction bases numbered 3, after V lost 4 bases and J lost 3 bases. The germline CDR1 and CDR2 sequences are SGHKS and YYEKEE (reference sequence). The CDR3 region has the DNA TGTGCCAGCAGCGACGGGACAGGGGGCTACAATGAGCAGTTCTTC. Translating gives CASSDGTGGYNEQFF.

This clone was observed a single time. In DNA, the CDR3 is TGTGCCATCAGTCAGGGACAGGGAGGGGAGACCCAGTACTTC. Its protein is CAISQGQGGETQYF. The gene calls are TRBV10-3 and TRBJ2-5; 9 positions agree with TRBD1. In germline, CDR1 is ENHRY, CDR2 SYGVKD. CDR3 length: 14 residues. Trimming at V came to 5 bases and at J to 5 bases, leaving 6 bases not matched to a gene.

CDR3 coding DNA: TGTGCCAGTGCTGATAGCGGGAGCGCACAACTACACACAGATACGCAGTATTTT. Protein product: CASADSGSAQLHTDTQYF. The chain carries TRBV19 and TRBJ2-3; 9 positions agree with TRBD2. Germline trimming cut 8 bases from V and 2 bases from J; bases unmatched to any gene: 17. The CDR3 is made up of 18 amino acids. Germline V gene lookup returns CDR1 LNHDA and CDR2 SQIVND (reference sequence).

The CDR3 coding sequence is TGTGCCAGCAGCTTAGCAGGGGGCGGATCAACTAATGAAAAACTGTTTTTT. Amino acid sequence: CASSLAGGGSTNEKLFF. The chain recombines TRBV7-9 with TRBJ1-4; 7 bases align to TRBD1. The CDR3 is 17 amino acids. V was clipped by 0 bases and J by 0 bases; unmatched bases: 4. Germline V gives CDR1 SEHNR, CDR2 FQNEAQ (reference sequence).

CDR3 nucleotides: TGTGCCAGCAGCTTAGAGTCATCGGGCCACGAGCAGTACTTC. The encoded protein is CASSLESSGHEQYF. V and J are TRBV7-6 and TRBJ2-7; D gene uncertain. V was pared by 1 base and J by 5 bases, with 12 bases between. Per the germline V gene, CDR1 is SGHVS and CDR2 is FNYEAQ. The CDR3 extends over 14 amino acids.